Listed below are T cell receptor beta chains from one sample, sequenced in a study of cytomegalovirus exposure and HLA in healthy donors. Assay used: immunoSEQ multiplex PCR; TCRdb lists only in-frame clones, some missing. The sample lists over 100,000 clones; 74% were seen once. Sequenced: PBMCs. These TCRs come from a male donor in good health and CMV-seronegative. The CDR3 runs from the conserved cysteine through the conserved F or W. The D gene is left open where the match is weak. Expanded clones get a size class; other rows say once, few or many, or leave the size out.

J: TRBJ2-7; V: TRBV7-2; size: .; D: .; CDR3: CASSSRQVGEQYF; DNA: TGTGCCAGCAGCTCCAGACAGGTTGGCGAGCAGTACTTC
J: TRBJ2-7; V: TRBV7-9; size: once; D: TRBD2; CDR3: CASSLGSGAYEQYF; DNA: TGTGCCAGCAGTTTAGGAAGCGGGGCCTACGAGCAGTACTTC
J: TRBJ1-2; V: TRBV2; size: .; D: .; CDR3: CASSRGAQYGYTF; DNA: TGTGCCAGCAGTCGCGGGGCCCAGTATGGCTACACCTTC
J: TRBJ1-6; V: TRBV27; size: .; D: .; CDR3: CASRTLSSYNSPLHF; DNA: TGTGCCAGCCGGACTCTAAGCTCCTATAATTCACCCCTCCACTTT
J: TRBJ2-7; V: TRBV5-1; size: .; D: .; CDR3: CASSLRGSLDRLLYEQYF; DNA: TGCGCCAGCAGCTTGCGGGGCTCCCTAGACAGGCTCCTCTACGAGCAGTACTTC
J: TRBJ2-1; V: TRBV18; size: .; D: TRBD2; CDR3: CASSPPTSGRWNEQFF; DNA: TGTGCCAGCTCACCCCCGACTAGCGGGAGATGGAATGAGCAGTTCTTC
J: TRBJ1-4; V: TRBV19; size: .; D: TRBD1; CDR3: CASRPNQGARGEKLFF; DNA: TGTGCCAGTAGACCTAATCAGGGGGCCCGTGGTGAAAAACTGTTTTTT
J: TRBJ2-7; V: TRBV30; size: .; D: .; CDR3: CAWKQGTYEQYF; DNA: TGTGCCTGGAAACAGGGTACCTACGAGCAGTACTTC
J: TRBJ2-1; V: TRBV5-1; size: .; D: TRBD2; CDR3: CASSWTSGTGQGQFF; DNA: TGCGCCAGCAGCTGGACTAGCGGGACTGGGCAAGGACAGTTCTTC
J: TRBJ2-7; V: TRBV28; size: .; D: .; CDR3: CASSADSYEQYF; DNA: TGTGCCAGCAGTGCAGACAGTTACGAGCAGTACTTC
J: TRBJ2-3; V: TRBV20-1; size: .; D: .; CDR3: CSAKLGDTQYF; DNA: TGCAGTGCTAAACTCGGGGATACGCAGTATTTT
J: TRBJ2-5; V: TRBV19; size: .; D: .; CDR3: CASRTRQGETQYF; DNA: TGTGCCAGTAGGACTAGACAGGGAGAGACCCAGTACTTC
J: TRBJ1-2; V: TRBV27; size: .; D: .; CDR3: CASSREGYTF; DNA: TGTGCCAGCTCACGTGAGGGCTACACCTTC
J: TRBJ2-7; V: TRBV9; size: .; D: .; CDR3: CASSSRAGRSYEQYF; DNA: TGCGCCAGCAGCTCCAGGGCGGGAAGGTCCTACGAGCAGTACTTC
J: TRBJ1-1; V: TRBV29-1; size: .; D: TRBD1; CDR3: CSVERGDREGLNTEAFF; DNA: TGCAGCGTTGAAAGGGGGGACAGGGAAGGTTTAAACACTGAAGCTTTCTTT
J: TRBJ2-7; V: TRBV7-8; size: .; D: TRBD2; CDR3: CASSFGLAGAVSYEQYF; DNA: TGTGCCAGCAGCTTCGGACTAGCGGGAGCTGTCTCCTACGAGCAGTATTTC
J: TRBJ2-5; V: TRBV5-4; size: .; D: .; CDR3: CASSSPGGPQETQYF; DNA: TGTGCCAGCAGCTCCCCGGGGGGCCCCCAAGAGACCCAGTACTTC
J: TRBJ1-4; V: TRBV18; size: few; D: .; CDR3: CASSPRGSLGEKLFF; DNA: TGTGCCAGCTCACCGAGAGGGAGTTTGGGTGAAAAACTGTTTTTT
J: TRBJ2-7; V: TRBV27; size: .; D: TRBD1; CDR3: CASSYRRTGDEQYF; DNA: TGTGCCAGCAGTTACCGAAGGACAGGGGACGAGCAGTACTTC
J: TRBJ2-7; V: TRBV7-8; size: .; D: TRBD2; CDR3: CASSPSTSGSYEQYF; DNA: TGTGCCAGCAGCCCCTCGACTAGCGGGAGCTACGAGCAGTACTTC
J: TRBJ2-5; V: TRBV7-2; size: .; D: .; CDR3: CASSLARRQGRIQETQYF; DNA: TGTGCCAGCAGCTTAGCCCGGCGGCAGGGCCGTATCCAAGAGACCCAGTACTTC
J: TRBJ2-1; V: TRBV7-2; size: .; D: .; CDR3: CASSSGVGPYNEQFF; DNA: TGTGCCAGCAGCTCGGGGGTAGGACCCTACAATGAGCAGTTCTTC
J: TRBJ1-5; V: TRBV6-5; size: .; D: TRBD1; CDR3: CASRYGQGAVNQPQHF; DNA: TGTGCCAGCAGATACGGACAGGGGGCTGTCAATCAGCCCCAGCATTTT
J: TRBJ2-3; V: TRBV15; size: .; D: .; CDR3: CATSRGWAGGGAPDTQYF; DNA: TGTGCCACCAGCAGAGGGTGGGCCGGCGGAGGAGCCCCAGATACGCAGTATTTT
J: TRBJ1-3; V: TRBV5-1; size: .; D: .; CDR3: CASSRDWSFGNTIYF; DNA: TGCGCCAGCAGCCGGGACTGGAGTTTCGGAAACACCATATATTTT
J: TRBJ1-3; V: TRBV6-5; size: .; D: .; CDR3: CASSYSRQAGNTIYF; DNA: TGTGCCAGCAGTTACTCCAGACAGGCCGGAAACACCATATATTTT
J: TRBJ2-1; V: TRBV28; size: .; D: TRBD2; CDR3: CASSSPGTRYNEQFF; DNA: TGTGCCAGCAGTTCCCCCGGGACTAGATACAATGAGCAGTTCTTC
J: TRBJ1-1; V: TRBV29-1; size: .; D: TRBD1; CDR3: CSGTGGIEAFF; DNA: TGCAGCGGTACAGGGGGCATTGAAGCTTTCTTT
J: TRBJ2-7; V: TRBV7-2; size: .; D: .; CDR3: CASSLDTTLGYEQYF; DNA: TGTGCCAGCAGCTTAGATACGACACTAGGCTACGAGCAGTACTTC
J: TRBJ2-3; V: TRBV18; size: .; D: TRBD2; CDR3: CASSPGLAGVGSTDTQYF; DNA: TGTGCCAGCTCACCTGGGCTAGCGGGAGTGGGCTCCACAGATACGCAGTATTTT
J: TRBJ2-1; V: TRBV6-5; size: .; D: .; CDR3: CASSRGNEQFF; DNA: TGTGCCAGCAGTCGGGGGAATGAGCAGTTCTTC
J: TRBJ2-6; V: TRBV9; size: .; D: .; CDR3: CASSARTSGANVLTF; DNA: TGTGCCAGCAGCGCCAGAACCTCTGGGGCCAACGTCCTGACTTTC
J: TRBJ2-7; V: TRBV7-2; size: .; D: .; CDR3: CASSSGGGSYEQYF; DNA: TGTGCCAGCAGCTCTGGGGGGGGCAGCTACGAGCAGTACTTC
J: TRBJ2-1; V: TRBV7-2; size: .; D: TRBD2; CDR3: CASSLSRLAAYNEQFF; DNA: TGTGCCAGCAGCTTATCGAGACTAGCGGCTTACAATGAGCAGTTCTTC
J: TRBJ2-1; V: TRBV27; size: once; D: TRBD1; CDR3: CASSLYQGAGNEQFF; DNA: TGTGCCAGCAGTTTATACCAGGGGGCAGGTAATGAGCAGTTCTTC
J: TRBJ1-2; V: TRBV27; size: .; D: TRBD1; CDR3: CASSATGGRYGYTF; DNA: TGTGCCAGCTCCGCGACAGGGGGCAGGTATGGCTACACCTTC